This entry lists 24 T cell receptor beta chains sequenced from one sample in a study of blood T cell repertoires in COVID-19. Measured with immunoSEQ multiplex PCR; TCRdb has only the in-frame clones, and not every one. This table holds some 450,000 clones, over 85% found once. Sequencing was carried out using peripheral blood. Source of these receptors: a man aged 18 to 29 with COVID-19, enrolled during active disease.

The rearrangement links TRBV23-1 to TRBJ1-5, with a tentative D call TRBD1 (5 bases). TRBV23-1 is recorded as an ORF, its role being uncertain. CDR3 size: 17 residues. V gave up 4 bases and J gave up 2 bases, with 18 bases separating them. The CDR3 spells CASSPSVGRGGNQPQHF. CDR3 bases: TGCGCCAGCAGTCCCTCGGTGGGCCGGGGGGGCAATCAGCCCCAGCATTTT.

The V call is TRBV19, the J call TRBJ1-6; TRBD1 might be the D (6 bases). This CDR3 is 15 amino acids long. V was shortened by 0 bases and J by 10 bases, with 13 bases between the two germline ends. Germline V gene data show CDR1 as LNHDA and CDR2 as SQIVND (reference sequence). CDR3 DNA: TGTGCCAGTAGTATAGATCGGGGGGCAGGATCACCCCTCCACTTT. This sequence encodes CASSIDRGAGSPLHF. The full variable domain, in which reference TRBV19 and TRBJ1-6 provide the parts outside the CDR3, is DGGITQSPKYLFRKEGQNVTLSCEQNLNHDAMYWYRQDPGQGLRLIYYSQIVNDFQKGDIAEGYSVSREKKESFPLTVTSAQKNPTAFYLCASSIDRGAGSPLHFGNGTRLTVT.

The sample holds one count of this clone. V usage is TRBV5-1 and J usage is TRBJ2-1, with 10 bases that match TRBD2. The CDR3 loop spans 15 amino acids. J lost 6 bases, V lost 1 base, and 4 bases had no gene match. Germline CDR1 and CDR2: SGHRS and YFSETQ. This chain's CDR3 is CASSLSGGAGNEQFF. The CDR3 DNA is TGCGCCAGCAGCTTGAGCGGGGGGGCCGGCAATGAGCAGTTCTTC.

The genes are TRBV11-3 and TRBJ1-2; D remains ambiguous. Germline CDR1 is SGHNT and CDR2 is YENEEA. The CDR3 contains 16 residues. V was shortened by 3 bases and J by 3 bases, with 17 bases between the two germline ends. This chain's CDR3 is CASSLGGLLGDYGYTF. The CDR3 nucleotides read TGTGCCAGCAGCTTGGGAGGGCTACTCGGGGACTATGGCTACACCTTC.

The chain employs TRBV19 and TRBJ2-2, with TRBD1 matching over 8 bases. With 4 bases clipped from V and 10 bases from J, the junction kept 8 bases outside the gene matches. Germline V gene data show CDR1 as LNHDA and CDR2 as SQIVND (reference sequence). CDR3 length: 14 amino acids. DNA of the CDR3: TGTGCCAGTAGTAGGACTGGACAGGGTCCGGAGCTGTTTTTT. It yields the protein CASSRTGQGPELFF. Full variable domain (outside the CDR3, taken from reference TRBV19 and TRBJ2-2): DGGITQSPKYLFRKEGQNVTLSCEQNLNHDAMYWYRQDPGQGLRLIYYSQIVNDFQKGDIAEGYSVSREKKESFPLTVTSAQKNPTAFYLCASSRTGQGPELFFGEGSRLTVL.

The chain uses TRBV9 and TRBJ2-7, with 8 positions matching TRBD2. V was clipped by 3 bases and J by 2 bases; unmatched bases: 4. The germline V gene encodes CDR1 SGDLS and CDR2 YYNGEE. This CDR3 has 14 amino acids. CDR3 bases: TGTGCCAGCAGCGAGGAGCGGGGGCCCTACGAGCAGTACTTC. This translates into CASSEERGPYEQYF.

Worth noting for this clone: Within the sample, other DNA sequences also encode this same CDR3. This chain connects TRBV19 to TRBJ1-5; the D gene is possibly TRBD1 (5 bases). This CDR3 is 13 amino acids long. From germline, CDR1 is LNHDA and CDR2 SQIVND (reference sequence). Trimming took off 6 bases at V and 2 bases at J, with 8 bases between the two ends. CDR3 loop: CASSLTGNQPQHF. DNA of the CDR3: TGTGCCAGTAGCTTGACAGGCAATCAGCCCCAGCATTTT.

This chain uses TRBV14 with TRBJ2-3; TRBD2 agrees at 10 bases. The CDR3 covers 14 residues. V lost 4 bases to trimming and J lost 5 bases; unmatched junction nucleotides: 3. CDR1 is SGHDN and CDR2 is FVKESK in the germline V gene. The CDR3 loop is CASSRRTSGDTQYF. DNA for the CDR3: TGTGCCAGCAGCCGACGGACTAGCGGAGATACGCAGTATTTT. Together with reference TRBV14 and TRBJ2-3, the CDR3 gives the full variable domain: EAGVTQFPSHSVIEKGQTVTLRCDPISGHDNLYWYRRVMGKEIKFLLHFVKESKQDESGMPNNRFLAERTGGTYSTLKVQPAELEDSGVYFCASSRRTSGDTQYFGPGTRLTVL.

CDR3 nucleotide sequence: TGTGCCAGACTAGCGGGAGGGTCGAATGAGCAGTTCTTC. Residues: CARLAGGSNEQFF. The J gene is TRBJ2-1, the V gene TRBV2, with 13 bases matching TRBD2. Per germline, CDR1 SNHLY and CDR2 FYNNEI. With 9 bases clipped from V and 7 bases from J, the junction kept 3 bases outside the gene matches. The CDR3 is 13 amino acids.

This clone is a singleton in its sample. The chain is built from TRBV30 and TRBJ1-2; D remains unclear. Looked up from germline, CDR1 is GTSNPN and CDR2 is SVGIG (reference sequence). The V gene lost 2 bases and the J gene lost 4 bases, with 17 bases spanning the gap. The CDR3 totals 15 residues. This CDR3 is CAWSKRVAESYGYTF. Written as DNA, the CDR3 is TGTGCCTGGAGTAAACGGGTGGCAGAGAGCTATGGCTACACCTTC.

The chain has TRBV28 and TRBJ2-1, with 8 bases that match TRBD2. The CDR3 length is 13 residues. The V and J ends lost 9 bases and 7 bases, in that order; junction bases with no gene match: 8. Looked up from germline, CDR1 is MDHEN and CDR2 is SYDVKM. DNA of the CDR3: TGTGCCAGTTCAGCGGGAGTCGCGAATGAGCAGTTCTTC. It yields the protein CASSAGVANEQFF.

J is TRBJ2-7 and V is TRBV5-6, with TRBD1 matching over 9 bases. Losses at the gene ends were 5 bases for V and 2 bases for J; bases not matched to a gene: 11. Germline-derived CDR1 and CDR2 are SGHDT and YYEEEE. This CDR3 spans 16 amino acids. CDR3 residues: CASSYDRGVFAYEQYF. The CDR3 DNA follows: TGTGCCAGCAGTTATGACAGGGGGGTTTTCGCCTACGAGCAGTACTTC.

Comment on this clone: This specimen includes other DNA sequences encoding the same CDR3. The V call is TRBV5-5, the J call TRBJ2-3; TRBD2 aligns across 7 bases. The germline CDR1 and CDR2 sequences are SGHKS and YYEKEE (reference sequence). The V gene end was trimmed by 4 bases and the J gene end by 1 base; junction bases not matched to a gene: 3. The CDR3 is 14 amino acids. The CDR3 DNA reads TGTGCCAGCAGCCGGAGCGGGGGCACAGATACGCAGTATTTT. Amino acids: CASSRSGGTDTQYF.

This rearrangement joins TRBV27 to TRBJ2-3, with TRBD2 identical over 9 bases. This CDR3 has 15 residues. J was trimmed by 6 bases and V by 2 bases; bases with no gene match: 6. CDR1 and CDR2 from the germline V gene are MNHEY and SMNVEV (reference sequence). The CDR3 region is CASSLISGGLDTQYF. The CDR3 DNA follows: TGTGCCAGCAGTTTAATTAGCGGGGGCCTTGATACGCAGTATTTT.

This clone was recorded only once. The chain couples TRBV9 to TRBJ2-3; TRBD1 matches at 9 bases. With V trimmed by 3 bases and J by 5 bases, 7 bases remained unmatched. The CDR3 spans 15 residues. The germline V gene has CDR1 SGDLS and CDR2 YYNGEE. CDR3 coding DNA: TGTGCCAGCAGCGAAAGGGGACAGGGAATAGATACGCAGTATTTT. Translating it yields CASSERGQGIDTQYF.

This clone occurred once. The genes are TRBV19 and TRBJ2-5; possibly TRBD2 for D (6 bases). Germline values: CDR1 LNHDA, CDR2 SQIVND (reference sequence). The CDR3 extends over 15 amino acids. V lost 6 bases and J lost 1, with 15 bases in between. The CDR3 DNA reads as TGTGCCAGTAGCCCTGATGAGGGAGGCCAAGAGACCCAGTACTTC. It yields the protein CASSPDEGGQETQYF.

The chain is built from TRBV11-2 and TRBJ2-3, with TRBD2 identical over 9 bases. The V segment lost 2 bases and the J segment 4 bases; nucleotides outside the gene matches: 4. In germline, CDR1 is SGHAT, CDR2 FQNNGV. This CDR3 is 15 amino acids long. The CDR3: CASSLNSGSPDTQYF. The DNA for the CDR3 is TGTGCCAGCAGCTTAAATAGCGGGAGCCCAGATACGCAGTATTTT. The full variable domain, with the rest looked up from reference TRBV11-2 and TRBJ2-3, is EAGVAQSPRYKIIEKRQSVAFWCNPISGHATLYWYQQILGQGPKLLIQFQNNGVVDDSQLPKDRFSAERLKGVDSTLKIQPAKLEDSAVYLCASSLNSGSPDTQYFGPGTRLTVL.

This clone occurred once. The chain links TRBV7-6 to TRBJ2-1; D is unclear. Germline CDR1 is SGHVS and CDR2 is FNYEAQ. The V end lost 0 bases, the J end lost 6 bases, and 9 bases lay between the germline ends. The CDR3 has 14 amino acids. CDR3: CASSLARQPNEQFF. In DNA, the CDR3 is TGTGCCAGCAGCTTAGCGAGGCAGCCCAATGAGCAGTTCTTC.

The V call is TRBV2, the J call TRBJ2-1, with 9 bases that match TRBD2. Germline V CDR1 and CDR2: SNHLY, FYNNEI. CDR3 size: 16 residues. The junction had 10 bases not matched to a gene; V was cut back by 8 bases and J by 2 bases. As DNA, the CDR3 is TGTGCCAGCTTGACAAGCGGGGGGCCTACCTACAATGAGCAGTTCTTC. Residues: CASLTSGGPTYNEQFF.

This chain links TRBV9 with TRBJ2-5; weak D call: TRBD2 (6 bases). V was clipped by 4 bases and J by 5 bases, with 15 bases between them. Germline V CDR1 and CDR2: SGDLS, YYNGEE. CDR3 length: 14 residues. CDR3 protein: CASSPGRDGETQYF. CDR3 sequence (DNA): TGTGCCAGCAGCCCTGGGCGGGATGGGGAGACCCAGTACTTC.

V usage is TRBV4-1 and J usage is TRBJ2-7; tentatively, D is TRBD2 (6 bases). The CDR3 consists of 15 residues. The V end was cut by 0 bases, the J end by 5 bases, with 14 bases between. Looked up from germline, CDR1 is MGHRA and CDR2 is YSYEKL. The CDR3 spells CASSQDPGEVDEQYF. DNA of the CDR3: TGCGCCAGCAGCCAAGATCCGGGGGAAGTCGACGAGCAGTACTTC.

This sequence joins TRBV5-3 and TRBJ2-1, with 8 positions matching TRBD1. TRBV5-3 has ORF status, its function being uncertain. With V trimmed by 3 bases and J by 7 bases, 12 bases remained unmatched. This CDR3 has 16 residues. The CDR3 DNA is TGTGCCAGAAGCTGTCGTTACGGACAGGGCAAGAATGAGCAGTTCTTC. Its translation is CARSCRYGQGKNEQFF.

As concerns this clone: Within the sample, other DNA sequences also encode this same CDR3. The rearrangement joins TRBV24-1 to TRBJ2-3; TRBD2 matches at 10 bases. This CDR3 comprises 14 residues. Unmatched junction bases numbered 3, after V lost 9 bases and J lost 1 base. Germline loops: CDR1 KGHDR, CDR2 SFDVKD. The CDR3 sequence is CATGLAGGTDTQYF. The CDR3 DNA reads as TGTGCCACCGGGCTAGCGGGAGGCACAGATACGCAGTATTTT.

This clone was recorded only once. This sequence joins TRBV29-1 and TRBJ2-1; 7 nucleotides agree with TRBD2. Looked up from germline, CDR1 is SQVTM and CDR2 is ANQGSEA. This CDR3 is built from 15 residues. V lost 7 bases to trimming and J lost 4 bases; unmatched junction nucleotides: 13. Here the CDR3 reads CSASTWAGVYNEQFF. The DNA for the CDR3 is TGCAGCGCCAGCACGTGGGCGGGGGTTTACAATGAGCAGTTCTTC.